This T cell receptor (beta chain) was obtained from a study of T cells in placental villitis. For the study in its entirety: Although two of the control placentae came from preterm deliveries, examination of those two placentae showed no significant pathology. The study tested an allograft-versus-infection hypothesis by comparing placental TCR-beta repertoires in villitis of unknown etiology, unaffected controls matched for gestational age, and infectious villitis.

Findings and caveats that apply to the study as a whole: With bulk tissue sequencing, helper, regulatory or cytotoxic T cells could not be distinguished, nor could maternal versus fetal T cells, and gamma-delta receptors were excluded. Small amounts of decidua were contained in the paraffin blocks, so some of the captured T cells, especially in controls, may have been decidual rather than villous infiltrates. CMV-specific clone frequencies were higher in infectious CMV cases than in villitis of unknown etiology (about 0.0099 vs 0.00097), which did not differ from controls. Clonality was higher in villitis of unknown etiology placentae than in controls (median 0.057 versus 0.006, p=0.0025), a result indicating clonal expansion.

From the cysteine up to the phenylalanine, the CDR3 has a length of 14 residues. Left in the record is the CDR3 DNA by itself, 42 bases read in frame from the first base. Sequences LGHNT (CDR1) and FRNRAP (CDR2) are obtained from the germline V gene. V lost 6 bases and J lost 1 base; the stretch between them is 12 bases long. Using the immunoSEQ v4 bias-controlled multiplex PCR assay, run blinded to group allocation, TCR-beta CDR3 regions were amplified from genomic DNA. To estimate nucleated cell and T cell quantities per sample, reference gene primers were included together with the TCR-beta primers. Sequencing of the libraries was performed on an Illumina MiSeq with a 100-cycle paired-end protocol. In the authors' own workflow: The immunoSEQ Analyzer software was used to calculate diversity and richness, with richness measured by iChao1 and clonality based on Pielou evenness and Shannon diversity (range 0-1, where higher values mean less diversity). CDR3 amino acid sequences together with their V/J genes were searched in VDJdb for CMV, EBV and influenza A specificities using confidence 3 and substitution 2. The Morisita-Horn index was used to measure TCR-beta amino acid clonotype overlap among the villitis of unknown etiology, infectious villitis and control repertoires. What TCRdb holds here is the immuneACCESS table cut down to in-frame rearrangements. Part of the clones is not present; checked against another copy, under half of the missing clones reflect an unresolved V gene, and the others are unexplained. V, J and clone size reflect that table, while D and trimming were determined from the DNA. The sample data list hundreds of clones, and 90% to 95% of these were observed just once. The ten largest clonotypes hold 6% to 8% of the sample.

In regard to this clone: Its antigen is not yet known. The record has no base qualities; no much larger clone is one base away.

Some ten control placentae without villitis were matched to the villitis of unknown etiology cases by gestational age at delivery. Placentae were collected after delivery and underwent gross and histological evaluation before archival tissue selection. Five 10-micron scrolls were cut from each FFPE block, and DNA was isolated using the AllPrep DNA/RNA FFPE Tissue kit. NanoDrop was used to check DNA concentration and purity, and a Bioanalyzer was used to assess RNA quality. The chain employs TRBV12-5 and TRBJ2-5; a tentative D call is TRBD1 (6 bases match). The origin of this receptor is a human donor in good health; the placental T cells may come from both mother and fetus. The material sequenced was placental tissue containing maternal and fetal cells. The bases read TGTGCTAGTGGGGACAGCAACTTCCAAGAGACCCAGTACTTC. Its amino acids are CASGDSNFQETQYF.